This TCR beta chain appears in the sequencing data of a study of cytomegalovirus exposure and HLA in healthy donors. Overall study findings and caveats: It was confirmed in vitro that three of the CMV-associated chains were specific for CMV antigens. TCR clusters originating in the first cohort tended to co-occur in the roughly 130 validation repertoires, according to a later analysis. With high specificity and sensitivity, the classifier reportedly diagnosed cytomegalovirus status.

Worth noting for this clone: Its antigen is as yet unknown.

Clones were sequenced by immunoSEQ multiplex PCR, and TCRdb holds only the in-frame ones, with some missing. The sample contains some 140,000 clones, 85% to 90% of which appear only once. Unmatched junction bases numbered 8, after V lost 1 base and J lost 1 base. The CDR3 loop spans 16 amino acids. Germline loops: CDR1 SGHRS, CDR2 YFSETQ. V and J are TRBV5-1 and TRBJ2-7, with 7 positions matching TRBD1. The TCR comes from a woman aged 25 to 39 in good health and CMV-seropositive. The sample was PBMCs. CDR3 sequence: CASSLSGGGQSYEQYF. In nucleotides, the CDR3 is TGCGCCAGCAGCTTGTCGGGTGGGGGACAGTCCTACGAGCAGTACTTC.